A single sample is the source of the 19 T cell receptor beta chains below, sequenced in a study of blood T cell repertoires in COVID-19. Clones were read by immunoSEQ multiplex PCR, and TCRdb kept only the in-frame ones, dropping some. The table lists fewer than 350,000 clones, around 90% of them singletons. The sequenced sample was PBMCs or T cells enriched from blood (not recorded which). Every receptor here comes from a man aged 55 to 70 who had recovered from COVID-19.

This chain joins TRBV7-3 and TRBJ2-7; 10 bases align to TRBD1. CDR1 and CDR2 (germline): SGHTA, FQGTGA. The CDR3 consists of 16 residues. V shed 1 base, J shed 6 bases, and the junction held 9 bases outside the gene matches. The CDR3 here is CASSLMGGTGAFEQYF. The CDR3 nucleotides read TGTGCCAGCAGCTTAATGGGTGGGACAGGGGCTTTCGAGCAGTACTTC.

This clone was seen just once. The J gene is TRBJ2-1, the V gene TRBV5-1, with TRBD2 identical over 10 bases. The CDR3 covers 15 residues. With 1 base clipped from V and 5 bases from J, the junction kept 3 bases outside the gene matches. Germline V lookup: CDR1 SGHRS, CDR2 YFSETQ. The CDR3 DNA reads TGCGCCAGCAGCTTGTTTACTAGCGGGAACAATGAGCAGTTCTTC. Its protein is CASSLFTSGNNEQFF.

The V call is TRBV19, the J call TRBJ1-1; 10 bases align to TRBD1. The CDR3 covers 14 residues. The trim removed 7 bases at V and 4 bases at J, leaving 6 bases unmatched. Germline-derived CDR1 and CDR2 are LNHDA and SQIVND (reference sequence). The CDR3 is CASIRQGAVTEAFF. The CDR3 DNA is TGTGCCAGTATAAGACAGGGGGCTGTCACTGAAGCTTTCTTT.

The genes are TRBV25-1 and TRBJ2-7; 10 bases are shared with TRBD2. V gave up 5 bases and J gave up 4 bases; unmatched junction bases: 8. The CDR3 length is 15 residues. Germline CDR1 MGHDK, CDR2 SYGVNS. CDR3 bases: TGTGCCAGCAGTTCAGCGGGAGGGAGGGGGTACGAGCAGTACTTC. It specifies CASSSAGGRGYEQYF.

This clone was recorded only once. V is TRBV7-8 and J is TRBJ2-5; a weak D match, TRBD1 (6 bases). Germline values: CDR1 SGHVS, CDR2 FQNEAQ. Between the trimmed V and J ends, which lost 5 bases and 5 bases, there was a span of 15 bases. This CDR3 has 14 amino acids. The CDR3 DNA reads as TGTGCCAGCAGCCCTACAGGGTTTGGCGAGACCCAGTACTTC. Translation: CASSPTGFGETQYF.

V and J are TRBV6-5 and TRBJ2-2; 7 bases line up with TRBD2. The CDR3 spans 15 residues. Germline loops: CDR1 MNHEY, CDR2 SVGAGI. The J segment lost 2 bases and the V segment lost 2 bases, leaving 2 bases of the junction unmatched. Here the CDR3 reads CASSYRGLNTGELFF. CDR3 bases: TGTGCCAGCAGTTACCGGGGACTAAACACCGGGGAGCTGTTTTTT.

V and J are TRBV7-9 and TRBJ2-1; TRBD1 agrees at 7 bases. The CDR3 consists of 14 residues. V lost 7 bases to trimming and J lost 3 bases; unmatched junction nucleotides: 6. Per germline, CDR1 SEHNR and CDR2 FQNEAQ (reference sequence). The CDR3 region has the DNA TGTGCCAGCAAGGGGACAGATGACTACAATGAGCAGTTCTTC. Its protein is CASKGTDDYNEQFF.

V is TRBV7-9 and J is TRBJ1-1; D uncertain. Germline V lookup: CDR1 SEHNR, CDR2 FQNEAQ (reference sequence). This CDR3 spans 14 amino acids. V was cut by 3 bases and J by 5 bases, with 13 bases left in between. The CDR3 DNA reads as TGTGCCAGCAGCTTTATGCGGGGAGGGACTGAAGCTTTCTTT. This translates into CASSFMRGGTEAFF.

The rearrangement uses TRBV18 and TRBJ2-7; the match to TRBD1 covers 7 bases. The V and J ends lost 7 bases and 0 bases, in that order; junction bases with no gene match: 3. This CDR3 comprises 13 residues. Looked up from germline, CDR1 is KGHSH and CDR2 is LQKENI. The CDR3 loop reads CASFRGSSYEQYF. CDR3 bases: TGTGCCAGCTTCAGGGGGAGCTCCTACGAGCAGTACTTC.

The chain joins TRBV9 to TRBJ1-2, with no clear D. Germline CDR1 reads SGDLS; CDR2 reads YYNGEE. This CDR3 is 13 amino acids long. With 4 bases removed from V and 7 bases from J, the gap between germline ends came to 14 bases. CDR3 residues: CASSQIEGGGYTF. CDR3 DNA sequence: TGTGCCAGCAGCCAAATAGAGGGCGGTGGCTACACCTTC.

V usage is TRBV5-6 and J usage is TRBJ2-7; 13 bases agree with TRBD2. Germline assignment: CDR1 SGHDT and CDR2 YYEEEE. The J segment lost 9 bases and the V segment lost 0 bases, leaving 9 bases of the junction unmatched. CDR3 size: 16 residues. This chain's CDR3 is CASSLVGTSGILRQYF. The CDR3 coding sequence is TGTGCCAGCAGCTTGGTCGGGACTAGCGGGATTTTGAGGCAGTACTTC.

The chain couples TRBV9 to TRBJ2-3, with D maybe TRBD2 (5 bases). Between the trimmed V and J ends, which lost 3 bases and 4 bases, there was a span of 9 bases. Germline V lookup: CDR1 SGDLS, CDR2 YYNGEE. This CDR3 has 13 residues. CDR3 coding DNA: TGTGCCAGCAGCGCCGGACTCTCAGATACGCAGTATTTT. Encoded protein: CASSAGLSDTQYF.

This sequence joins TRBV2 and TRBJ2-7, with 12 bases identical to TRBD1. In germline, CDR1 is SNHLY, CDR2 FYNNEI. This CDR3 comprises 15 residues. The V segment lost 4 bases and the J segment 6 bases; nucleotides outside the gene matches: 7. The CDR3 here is CASSVHGTGGFEQYF. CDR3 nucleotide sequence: TGTGCCAGCAGTGTTCACGGGACAGGGGGCTTCGAGCAGTACTTC.

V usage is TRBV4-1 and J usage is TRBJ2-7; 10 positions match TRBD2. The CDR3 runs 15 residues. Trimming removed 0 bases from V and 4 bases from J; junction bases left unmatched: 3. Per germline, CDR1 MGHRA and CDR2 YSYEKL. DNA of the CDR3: TGCGCCAGCAGCCAAGATCTGACTAGCGGGTACGAGCAGTACTTC. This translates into CASSQDLTSGYEQYF.

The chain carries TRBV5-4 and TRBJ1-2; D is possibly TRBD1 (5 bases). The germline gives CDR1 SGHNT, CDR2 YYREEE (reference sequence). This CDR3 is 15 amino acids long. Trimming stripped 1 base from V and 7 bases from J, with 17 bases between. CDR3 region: CASSLPSQVAGGYTF. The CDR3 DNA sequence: TGTGCCAGCAGCTTGCCGTCACAGGTGGCTGGTGGCTACACCTTC. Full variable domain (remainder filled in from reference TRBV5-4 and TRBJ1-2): ETGVTQSPTHLIKTRGQQVTLRCSSQSGHNTVSWYQQALGQGPQFIFQYYREEENGRGNFPPRFSGLQFPNYSSELNVNALELDDSALYLCASSLPSQVAGGYTFGSGTRLTVV.

CDR3 bases: TGCGCCAGCAGCTTACTAGCTGTCGACGAGCAGTACTTC. Amino acids: CASSLLAVDEQYF. V usage is TRBV5-1 and J usage is TRBJ2-7; tentatively, D is TRBD2 (6 bases). The CDR3 has 13 amino acids. Germline loops: CDR1 SGHRS, CDR2 YFSETQ. Trimming stripped 2 bases from V and 5 bases from J, with 11 bases between.

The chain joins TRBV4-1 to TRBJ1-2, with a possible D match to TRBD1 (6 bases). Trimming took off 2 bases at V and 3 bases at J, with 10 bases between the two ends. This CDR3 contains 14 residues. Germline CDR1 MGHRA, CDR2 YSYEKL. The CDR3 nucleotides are TGCGCCAGCAGCCAACGACAGGAGGACTATGGCTACACCTTC. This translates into CASSQRQEDYGYTF.

The chain's CDR3 is CASSPILGDQYF. The CDR3 nucleotides read TGTGCCAGCAGCCCGATCCTAGGGGACCAGTACTTC. This chain connects TRBV7-2 to TRBJ2-5; possibly TRBD1 for D (5 bases). V was trimmed by 5 bases and J by 10 bases, leaving 14 bases between them. This CDR3 region has 12 residues. Germline V gene data show CDR1 as SGHTA and CDR2 as FQGNSA.

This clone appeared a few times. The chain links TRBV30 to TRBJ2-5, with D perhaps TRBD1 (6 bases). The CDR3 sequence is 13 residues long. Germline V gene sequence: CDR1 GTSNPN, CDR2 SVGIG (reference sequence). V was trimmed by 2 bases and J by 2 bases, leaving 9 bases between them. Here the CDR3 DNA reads TGTGCCTGGAGTCGTCAGGGGCAAGAGACCCAGTACTTC. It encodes CAWSRQGQETQYF.